This T cell receptor (beta chain) was captured by sequencing in a study of blood T cells in healthy people across ages. With a J-beta primer mix and a sample-barcoded 5' primer, a second PCR ran about 6 to 11 cycles. From each sample, at least 2.5 million paired-end reads containing CDR3 were obtained. TCRdb itself ran the 5' RACE reads through MiXCR, one entry per CDR3 protein. Of 700,000 to 850,000 distinct CDR3 sequences listed, roughly 40% are singletons. Germline V lookup: CDR1 MGHDK, CDR2 SYGVNS. V lost 3 bases to trimming and J lost 6 bases, with 11 bases between them. The CDR3 runs 13 residues.

The source of this sequence is a man aged 18 to 30 in good health. Material for sequencing was blood. This sequence joins TRBV25-1 and TRBJ1-2, with D tentatively TRBD1 (5 bases). DNA for the CDR3: TGTGCCAGCAGTGATTTGGGACGGCATGGCTACACCTTC. Protein product: CASSDLGRHGYTF.